This T cell receptor (beta chain) was identified in a study of T cell repertoires in cytomegalovirus infection. About the study: An indication of both CMV infection and matching HLA type came from public TCR beta signatures. Study observations and caveats: Clonotypes of TCR beta that were HLA-C-restricted and CMV-specific dominated the ex vivo response. People with CMV and the relevant HLA were identified by cumulative public TCR beta family frequency.

Comment on this clonotype: Its target is not known.

TCRdb processed the reads anew with MiXCR; each CDR3 protein has one entry. The sample shows 740,000 or so distinct CDR3 sequences, roughly 36% of them seen only once. CDR1 and CDR2 (germline): MNHEY, SVGEGT. V trimming: 7 bases; J trimming: 2 bases; junction bases outside the gene matches: 5. This CDR3 has 14 residues. The sequence derives from a human donor in good health (CMV status not recorded). Some clones in this sample may be carry-over from other donors' samples. What was sequenced was PBMCs. The J gene is TRBJ2-3, the V gene TRBV6-2 or TRBV6-3; TRBD2 agrees at 8 bases. The CDR3 nucleotides read TGTGCCAGCAACCCGGGGGGGACCACAGATACGCAGTATTTT. This translates into CASNPGGTTDTQYF.